Shown below are 21 T cell receptor beta chains from a single sample sequenced in a study of cytomegalovirus exposure and HLA in healthy donors. Clones were read by immunoSEQ multiplex PCR, and TCRdb kept only the in-frame ones, dropping some. Here the sample spans about 70,000 clones, 94% being singletons. Sample: PBMCs. These receptors all come from a man aged 18-30 years in good health and CMV-seropositive.

The rearrangement links TRBV30 to TRBJ2-7, with TRBD1 identical over 11 bases. The CDR3 spans 14 residues. CDR1 and CDR2 from the germline V gene are GTSNPN and SVGIG (reference sequence). Unmatched junction bases numbered 3, after V lost 2 bases and J lost 3 bases. CDR3 nucleotides: TGTGCCTGGAGTTCCGGGACAGGGGGCTACGAGCAGTACTTC. It codes for CAWSSGTGGYEQYF.

V gene TRBV19 combines with J gene TRBJ2-4; D call uncertain. The V gene's germline CDR1 is LNHDA and CDR2 SQIVND (reference sequence). Trimming stripped 4 bases from V and 2 bases from J, with 9 bases between. The CDR3 contains 14 residues. CDR3 sequence (DNA): TGTGCCAGTAGTACAACAGAAACCAAAAACATTCAGTACTTC. Translation: CASSTTETKNIQYF.

V usage is TRBV9 and J usage is TRBJ1-1; D possibly corresponds to TRBD1 (6 bases). The V gene's germline CDR1 is SGDLS and CDR2 YYNGEE. This CDR3 region has 14 residues. The V end was cut by 3 bases, the J end by 4 bases, with 13 bases between. CDR3 DNA: TGTGCCAGCAGCGCGGACAGCTATGGCACTGAAGCTTTCTTT. Its translation: CASSADSYGTEAFF.

The chain employs TRBV19 and TRBJ1-4; 9 bases fit TRBD1. Germline trimming cut 5 bases from V and 8 bases from J; bases unmatched to any gene: 9. In germline, CDR1 is LNHDA, CDR2 SQIVND (reference sequence). This CDR3 has 15 residues. CDR3 region: CASSLTGGLREKLFF. In DNA form, the CDR3 reads TGTGCCAGTAGTCTAACAGGGGGCCTTCGAGAAAAACTGTTTTTT.

V gene TRBV10-2 combines with J gene TRBJ1-1; D gene unclear. CDR3 length: 15 residues. Germline V gene data show CDR1 as WSHSY and CDR2 as SAAADI. The ends were cut back, 3 bases at V and 2 bases at J, with 13 bases in the middle. The DNA of the CDR3 is TGCGCCAGCAGTGATCGAAAGAGATTCAACACTGAAGCTTTCTTT. Translated, it gives CASSDRKRFNTEAFF.

The rearrangement uses TRBV2 and TRBJ1-1, with unresolved D. The CDR3 length is 13 residues. The germline gives CDR1 SNHLY, CDR2 FYNNEI. Trimming pared 3 bases from V and 5 bases from J, leaving 10 bases between. In DNA, the CDR3 is TGTGCCAGCAGTGAGGGCGCGGGTACTGAAGCTTTCTTT. The encoded protein is CASSEGAGTEAFF.

V and J are TRBV19 and TRBJ2-2, with a tentative D call TRBD1 (5 bases). With 3 bases removed from V and 4 bases from J, the gap between germline ends came to 15 bases. CDR3 length: 16 residues. Germline CDR1 and CDR2: LNHDA and SQIVND (reference sequence). The CDR3 bases are TGTGCCAGTAGTATCGACAGCCGGAATCCCACCGGGGAGCTGTTTTTT. This gives the protein CASSIDSRNPTGELFF.

V and J are TRBV5-6 and TRBJ2-1; D is perhaps TRBD2 (6 bases). CDR1 is SGHDT, CDR2 YYEEEE, per germline. The length of the CDR3 is 15 residues. Trimming pared 3 bases from V and 4 bases from J, leaving 14 bases between. The CDR3 bases are TGTGCCAGCAGCTCGGAGCGGGTTTATTACAATGAGCAGTTCTTC. It codes for CASSSERVYYNEQFF.

The chain has TRBV19 and TRBJ2-3; a possible D gene is TRBD2 (6 bases). Germline CDR1 reads LNHDA; CDR2 reads SQIVND (reference sequence). The CDR3 totals 15 residues. V dropped 4 bases and J dropped 4 bases, with 15 bases sitting between them. In nucleotides, the CDR3 is TGTGCCAGTAGTACAACAGCGGGTTGGGCAGATACGCAGTATTTT. Protein product: CASSTTAGWADTQYF.

CDR3 sequence reads: CASSEYQGHNEQFF. The CDR3 bases are TGTGCCAGCAGTGAATATCAGGGGCACAATGAGCAGTTCTTC. V gene TRBV25-1 combines with J gene TRBJ2-1; tentatively, D is TRBD1 (6 bases). V lost 0 bases and J lost 5, with 8 bases in between. The CDR3 totals 14 residues. The germline gives CDR1 MGHDK, CDR2 SYGVNS.

This clone was seen only a few times. V and J are TRBV6-5 and TRBJ2-7, with D perhaps matching TRBD1 (6 bases). The germline V gene has CDR1 MNHEY and CDR2 SVGAGI. Trimming removed 2 bases from V and 3 bases from J, with 14 bases in between. CDR3 size: 15 residues. CDR3 sequence reads: CASSYRGSTGYEQYF. The CDR3, as DNA: TGTGCCAGCAGTTACCGCGGGTCGACAGGCTACGAGCAGTACTTC.

The gene calls are TRBV28 and TRBJ2-1, with a possible D match to TRBD1 (5 bases). Trimming took off 5 bases at V and 12 bases at J, with 14 bases between the two ends. The CDR3 is 12 residues long. Germline CDR1 is MDHEN and CDR2 is SYDVKM. The CDR3 nucleotides read TGTGCCAGCAGTCCCTGGGGCCTTTGGCAGTTCTTC. It specifies CASSPWGLWQFF.

This sequence joins TRBV6-6 and TRBJ2-7; 9 nucleotides match TRBD2. V gave up 5 bases and J gave up 2 bases; unmatched junction bases: 7. The CDR3 runs to 15 residues. CDR1 is MNHNY and CDR2 is SVGAGI in the germline V gene (reference sequence). Here the CDR3 reads CASSPLAGLAYEQYF. The CDR3 DNA sequence: TGTGCCAGCAGTCCCCTAGCGGGACTAGCCTACGAGCAGTACTTC.

The chain has TRBV6-6 and TRBJ2-5; 7 bases agree with TRBD2. Trimming took 6 bases from V and 2 from J; bases not matched to a gene: 12. The CDR3 runs 16 residues. The V gene's germline CDR1 is MNHNY and CDR2 SVGAGI (reference sequence). The CDR3 coding sequence is TGTGCCAGCAGCCGCCTTGGGGAGGGCCAGCAAGAGACCCAGTACTTC. This codes for CASSRLGEGQQETQYF.

The CDR3 is CASSFVSGRQEAFF. CDR3 in DNA: TGTGCCAGCAGCTTTGTATCCGGGAGACAGGAAGCTTTCTTT. The chain links TRBV7-8 to TRBJ1-1; D may be TRBD1 (5 bases). The CDR3 has 14 amino acids. V lost 3 bases and J lost 8, with 16 bases in between. The germline CDR1 and CDR2 sequences are SGHVS and FQNEAQ.

CDR3 in DNA: TGTGCCAGCAGCTCCAGGACAGGAGAAAACTATGGCTACACCTTC. Amino acids: CASSSRTGENYGYTF. V gene TRBV5-5 combines with J gene TRBJ1-2, with TRBD1 matching 7 bases. The V gene's germline CDR1 is SGHKS and CDR2 YYEKEE (reference sequence). The CDR3 totals 15 residues. With 3 bases clipped from V and 2 bases from J, the junction kept 7 bases outside the gene matches.

The chain combines TRBV10-2 with TRBJ2-1; 8 nucleotides agree with TRBD1. V lost 11 bases to trimming and J lost 5 bases; unmatched junction nucleotides: 14. The V gene's germline CDR1 is WSHSY and CDR2 SAAADI. The CDR3 has 15 residues. The CDR3 here is CADRGRRGPNNEQFF. CDR3 nucleotides: TGCGCCGACAGGGGCCGAAGGGGCCCCAACAATGAGCAGTTCTTC.

The rearrangement joins TRBV6-5 to TRBJ1-3; a weak D match, TRBD1 (6 bases). The CDR3 spans 16 residues. V shed 4 bases and J shed 0 bases, with 13 bases lying between them. Per the germline V gene, CDR1 is MNHEY and CDR2 is SVGAGI. The CDR3 is CASSLNREYSGNTIYF. In nucleotides, the CDR3 is TGTGCCAGCAGTTTAAACAGGGAATACTCTGGAAACACCATATATTTT.

V usage is TRBV19 and J usage is TRBJ2-7; D unresolved. CDR3 size: 15 residues. CDR1 is LNHDA, CDR2 SQIVND, per germline (reference sequence). Trimming took 6 bases from V and 0 from J, leaving 15 bases between them. Here the CDR3 reads CASSKETATSYEQYF. Here the CDR3 DNA reads TGTGCCAGTAGCAAGGAGACTGCCACCTCCTACGAGCAGTACTTC.

The V gene is TRBV6-5, the J gene TRBJ1-5; TRBD1 aligns across 8 bases. The germline V gene encodes CDR1 MNHEY and CDR2 SVGAGI. The J segment lost 6 bases and the V segment lost 4 bases, leaving 11 bases of the junction unmatched. The CDR3 consists of 16 residues. The chain's CDR3 is CASSSPDRGAGQPQHF. The DNA of the CDR3 is TGTGCCAGCAGTTCCCCAGACAGGGGAGCAGGTCAGCCCCAGCATTTT.

The chain uses TRBV4-2 and TRBJ1-4; 8 bases are shared with TRBD1. The CDR3 totals 16 residues. Looked up from germline, CDR1 is LGHNA and CDR2 is YNFKEQ. With V trimmed by 0 bases and J by 6 bases, 6 bases remained unmatched. The CDR3 protein is CASSQEGTGVDEKLFF. The CDR3 DNA reads TGTGCCAGCAGCCAAGAAGGGACAGGAGTGGATGAAAAACTGTTTTTT.